Listed below are T cell receptor beta chains from one sample, sequenced in a study of technical replicates of blood from several donors. Assay: immunoSEQ multiplex PCR; the TCRdb copy retains only in-frame clones and omits some. The sample has some 66,000 clones, approximately 87% seen once; the top ten hold 4% to 5%. The specimen sequenced was PBMCs. All receptors come from a human donor in good health. Some clones in this sample may be carry-over from other donors' samples. Both conserved end residues are part of each CDR3. D genes are given only for firm matches. The size field is filled for only some rows; it gives once, few, many or a size class.

>TRBV4-3|NA|NA|TRBJ1-3|16
TGCGCCAGCAGCCAGGGGTCAGGGGCTTCTGGAAACACCATATATTTT
CASSQGSGASGNTIYF
>TRBV30|NA|NA|TRBJ1-1|15
TGTGCCTGGAGTGGGGGGACAAACATGAACACTGAAGCTTTCTTT
CAWSGGTNMNTEAFF
>TRBV7-3|NA|NA|TRBJ2-2|17
TGTGCCAGCAGCTTCACCGCGGGGACAGCGAACACCGGGGAGCTGTTTTTT
CASSFTAGTANTGELFF
>TRBV5-6|NA|TRBD1|TRBJ2-1|15
TGTGCCAGCAGCCCTACAGGGGCCACCTACAATGAGCAGTTCTTC
CASSPTGATYNEQFF
>TRBV19|NA|NA|TRBJ2-3|14
TGTGCCAGTAGTCCCCTCGGTTCGGTAGATACGCAGTATTTT
CASSPLGSVDTQYF
>TRBV5-1|NA|TRBD2|TRBJ2-7|20
TGCGCCAGCAGCTCCAGAACAGGGACTAGCGGACCAACTAGCTCCTACGAGCAGTACTTC
CASSSRTGTSGPTSSYEQYF
>TRBV19|NA|NA|TRBJ2-5|15
TGTGCCAGTAGTACCCCGCCTGGGGGCGGAGAGACCCAGTACTTC
CASSTPPGGGETQYF
>TRBV7-9|NA|NA|TRBJ2-2|14
TGTGCCAGCAGGTCGGACAGCAATACCGGGGAGCTGTTTTTT
CASRSDSNTGELFF
>TRBV7-5|NA|NA|TRBJ2-3|15
TGTGCCGCCGGGACTAGCGGGAGGGACACAGATACGCAGTATTTT
CAAGTSGRDTDTQYF
>TRBV7-9|NA|TRBD2|TRBJ2-1|15
TGTGCCAGCAGCTCTCAAGGACTAGCGGGAGATGAGCAGTTCTTC
CASSSQGLAGDEQFF
>TRBV15|NA|NA|TRBJ2-1|14
TGTGCCACCAGCAGAGCGGGAGTCCACAATGAGCAGTTCTTC
CATSRAGVHNEQFF
>TRBV28|NA|TRBD1|TRBJ2-5|15
TGTGCCAGCGTTGACAGGGGGCTATTCCAAGAGACCCAGTACTTC
CASVDRGLFQETQYF
>TRBV4-3|NA|TRBD2|TRBJ2-1|15
TGCGCCAGCAGCCAAGCAAAGACTAGCCACCATGAGCAGTTCTTC
CASSQAKTSHHEQFF
>TRBV25-1|NA|NA|TRBJ2-5|15
TGTGCCAGCAGTGAAGGTAGAGGGATCTCAGAGACCCAGTACTTC
CASSEGRGISETQYF
>TRBV19|NA|NA|TRBJ2-1|12
TGTGCCAGTGTCGCGGGGTACAATGAGCAGTTCTTC
CASVAGYNEQFF
>TRBV5-4|NA|TRBD2|TRBJ2-5|17
TGTGCCAGCAGCTTAGCTGAGGCTAGCGGGGGACAAGAGACCCAGTACTTC
CASSLAEASGGQETQYF
>TRBV7-9|NA|NA|TRBJ2-7|15
TGTGCCAGCAGCCACAGTTTAGGGAGCTCCTACGAGCAGTACTTC
CASSHSLGSSYEQYF
>TRBV5-1|NA|NA|TRBJ1-2|13
TGCGCCAGCAGCTTATCTGCTAACTATGGCTACACCTTC
CASSLSANYGYTF
>TRBV30|NA|NA|TRBJ1-1|13
TGTGCCTGGAGTGTAGGGGGGGGGACTGAAGCTTTCTTT
CAWSVGGGTEAFF
>TRBV10-2|few|NA|TRBJ2-1|14
TGCGCCAGCGGGAGGGGGGGGCTCAACAATGAGCAGTTCTTC
CASGRGGLNNEQFF
>TRBV2|NA|TRBD1|TRBJ2-1|13
TGTGCCAGCAGCGACAGGGGGCAAGATGAGCAGTTCTTC
CASSDRGQDEQFF
>TRBV18|NA|TRBD1|TRBJ1-1|14
TGTGCCAGCTCCCGGGACAGCAAAGACACTGAAGCTTTCTTT
CASSRDSKDTEAFF
>TRBV5-6|NA|TRBD2|TRBJ2-2|15
TGTGCCAGCAGCTTGCCGGGGGGGCGCACCGGGGAGCTGTTTTTT
CASSLPGGRTGELFF
>TRBV5-6|NA|TRBD1|TRBJ1-4|17
TGTGCCAGCAGCTTAGCCGGGACAGCCGCTTCTAATGAAAAACTGTTTTTT
CASSLAGTAASNEKLFF
>TRBV29-1|NA|NA|TRBJ1-1|12
TGCAGCGTCGCCGCCGGGAACACTGAAGCTTTCTTT
CSVAAGNTEAFF
>TRBV5-1|NA|TRBD1|TRBJ1-6|14
TGCGCCAGCAGCCAGGACAGGTGGGATTCACCCCTCCACTTT
CASSQDRWDSPLHF
>TRBV5-5|NA|TRBD1|TRBJ2-2|14
TGTGCCAGCAGCCGGACAGGGACCACCGGGGAGCTGTTTTTT
CASSRTGTTGELFF
>TRBV11-3|NA|TRBD2|TRBJ2-1|15
TGTGCCAGCAGCCACCAAGCGGGGGACCGCAATGAGCAGTTCTTC
CASSHQAGDRNEQFF
>TRBV30|NA|NA|TRBJ2-3|13
TGTGCCTGGAGTGTACGGGGGTCAGATACGCAGTATTTT
CAWSVRGSDTQYF
>TRBV7-2|NA|TRBD2|TRBJ2-3|15
TGTGCCAGCAGCCAATCGGGACTAGGCACAGATACGCAGTATTTT
CASSQSGLGTDTQYF
>TRBV7-6|NA|TRBD1|TRBJ2-6|16
TGTGCCAGCAGCCAAGGGACAGGGACCGGGGCCAACGTCCTGACTTTC
CASSQGTGTGANVLTF
>TRBV13|NA|TRBD2|TRBJ2-7|15
TGTGCCAGCAGTTTAAGGACTAGCGGGAGGCACGAGCAGTACTTC
CASSLRTSGRHEQYF
>TRBV5-1|NA|TRBD1|TRBJ2-3|15
TGCGCCAGCAGCTTGAGAGATGGACAGGGGGCAACGCAGTATTTT
CASSLRDGQGATQYF
>TRBV7-9|NA|TRBD2|TRBJ2-7|14
TGTGCCAGCAGCGGGCGGGAGACTCAGGACGAGCAGTACTTC
CASSGRETQDEQYF
>TRBV5-1|NA|TRBD2|TRBJ2-1|15
TGCGCCAGCAGCTTTAGCGGGGGGGCGTACAATGAGCAGTTCTTC
CASSFSGGAYNEQFF
>TRBV30|few|NA|TRBJ1-1|12
TGTGCCTGGAGTGTACAGAGGGCTGAAGCTTTCTTT
CAWSVQRAEAFF
>TRBV19|NA|NA|TRBJ1-3|17
TGTGCCAGTAGTCCTTTGCCCGACAGGCCCTCTGGAAACACCATATATTTT
CASSPLPDRPSGNTIYF
>TRBV2|NA|TRBD1|TRBJ2-7|12
TGTGCCAGCCGGACAGGGGCCTACGAGCAGTACTTC
CASRTGAYEQYF
>TRBV10-3|NA|NA|TRBJ1-2|13
TGTGCCATCAGTGTCGGCGGAAACTATGGCTACACCTTC
CAISVGGNYGYTF
>TRBV7-2|few|TRBD1|TRBJ1-1|15
TGTGCCAGCAGCTTAGAACCAGGGGGGAACACTGAAGCTTTCTTT
CASSLEPGGNTEAFF